The TCR beta chain described here comes from a study of identical twins. Each CDR3 protein is one row after TCRdb ran MiXCR on the 5' RACE reads. The sample lists some 690,000 distinct CDR3 sequences, around 21% seen once, with 4.3% in the top ten. As for this clonotype: Antigen: not known.

General observations from the study: Researchers caution that invariant MAIT and iNKT cells could partly confound zero-insertion analyses. High-abundance cord blood beta clonotypes had fewer insertions; memory repertoires showed none.

CDR3 length: 13 residues. V lost 1 base, J lost 14 bases, and 15 bases lay in between. No donor was unhealthy or non-Caucasian. The same data also went into a second study, on T cells expressing NK-cell markers. That report adds: In 5 to 7 donors, dominant NKG2C+ clonotypes were about 1.0-7.0% of CD8+ T cells.

This chain uses TRBV12-3 or TRBV12-4 with TRBJ2-1, with no clear D. Sample: PBMCs. This clonotype originated in a woman under 30 in good health. CDR3 residues: CASSLGGLGPEFF. In DNA form, the CDR3 reads TGTGCCAGCAGTTTAGGTGGTCTCGGCCCAGAGTTCTTC.